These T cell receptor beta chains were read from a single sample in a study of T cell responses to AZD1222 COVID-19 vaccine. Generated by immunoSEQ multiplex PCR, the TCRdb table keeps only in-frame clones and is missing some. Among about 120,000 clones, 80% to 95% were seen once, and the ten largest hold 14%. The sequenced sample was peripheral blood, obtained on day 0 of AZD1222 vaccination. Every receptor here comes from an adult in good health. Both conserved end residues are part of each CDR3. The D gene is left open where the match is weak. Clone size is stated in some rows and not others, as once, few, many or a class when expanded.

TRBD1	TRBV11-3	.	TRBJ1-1	CASSSRTGQAFF	TGTGCCAGCAGCTCCCGGACAGGGCAAGCTTTCTTT
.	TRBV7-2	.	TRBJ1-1	CASKTFRHLNTEAFF	TGTGCCAGCAAGACCTTCCGACACCTGAACACTGAAGCTTTCTTT
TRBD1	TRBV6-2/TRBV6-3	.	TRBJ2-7	CASSYSLRDRGYEQYF	TGTGCCAGCAGTTACTCACTTCGGGACAGGGGCTACGAGCAGTACTTC
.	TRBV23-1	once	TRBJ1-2	CASSQPTLMHRVRGYTF	TGCGCCAGCAGTCAACCAACCTTAATGCACAGGGTAAGGGGCTACACCTTC
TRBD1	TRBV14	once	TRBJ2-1	CASSLRRDRGWDEQFF	TGTGCCAGCAGCTTGCGCCGGGACAGGGGTTGGGATGAGCAGTTCTTC
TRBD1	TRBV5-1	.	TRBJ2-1	CASSVGTGTGSNEQFF	TGCGCCAGCAGCGTGGGGACCGGGACAGGATCCAATGAGCAGTTCTTC
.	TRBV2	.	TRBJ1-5	CASSERYSSNQPQHF	TGTGCCAGCAGTGAAAGATACAGTAGCAATCAGCCCCAGCATTTT
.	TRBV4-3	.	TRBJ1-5	CASSQGLTNQPQHF	TGCGCCAGCAGCCAAGGGTTGACGAATCAGCCCCAGCATTTT
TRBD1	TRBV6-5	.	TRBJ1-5	CASKGTGGLYQPQHF	TGTGCCAGCAAGGGGACAGGGGGCTTGTATCAGCCCCAGCATTTT
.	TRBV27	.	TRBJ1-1	CASSSGRSNTEAFF	TGTGCCAGCAGTTCGGGACGGTCGAACACTGAAGCTTTCTTT
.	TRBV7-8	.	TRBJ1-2	CASTYLTRSYGYTF	TGTGCCAGCACCTATCTCACACGATCGTATGGCTACACCTTC
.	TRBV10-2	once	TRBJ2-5	CASSEAGQETQYF	TGCGCCAGCAGTGAGGCGGGGCAAGAGACCCAGTACTTC
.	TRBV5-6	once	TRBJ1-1	CASSLERGARTEAFF	TGTGCCAGCAGCTTGGAACGGGGGGCGCGGACTGAAGCTTTCTTT
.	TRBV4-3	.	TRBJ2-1	CASSQNGEIGGDEQFF	TGCGCCAGCAGCCAAAACGGGGAGATCGGTGGCGATGAGCAGTTCTTC
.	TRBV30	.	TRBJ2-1	CAWSITYNEQFF	TGTGCCTGGAGTATCACCTACAATGAGCAGTTCTTC
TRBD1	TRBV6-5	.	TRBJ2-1	CASRGTGYNEQFF	TGTGCCAGCAGGGGGACAGGGTACAATGAGCAGTTCTTC
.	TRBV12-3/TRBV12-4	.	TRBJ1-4	CASSLAVEKLFF	TGTGCCAGCAGTTTGGCGGTAGAAAAACTGTTTTTT
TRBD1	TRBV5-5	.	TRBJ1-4	CASYWDSNEKLFF	TGTGCCAGTTACTGGGACAGTAATGAAAAACTGTTTTTT
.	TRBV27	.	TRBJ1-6	CASSLTNSPLHF	TGTGCCAGCAGTTTAACTAATTCACCCCTCCACTTT
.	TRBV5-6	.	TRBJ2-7	CASSHRDLPREQYF	TGTGCCAGCAGCCACCGGGACCTCCCGCGGGAGCAGTACTTC
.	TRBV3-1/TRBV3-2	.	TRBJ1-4	CASSPGPPTNEKLFF	TGTGCCAGCAGCCCCGGACCCCCCACTAATGAAAAACTGTTTTTT
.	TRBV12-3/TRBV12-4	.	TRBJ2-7	CASRRNGVSEQYF	TGTGCCAGCAGACGGAACGGGGTGAGCGAGCAGTACTTC
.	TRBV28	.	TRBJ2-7	CASTVPGRSDEQYF	TGTGCCAGCACAGTGCCGGGACGCTCGGACGAGCAGTACTTC
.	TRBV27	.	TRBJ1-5	CASREDSYSNQPQHF	TGTGCCAGCAGGGAGGACAGTTATAGCAATCAGCCCCAGCATTTT
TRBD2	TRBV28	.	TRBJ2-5	CASRETSGRGEGETQYF	TGTGCCAGCAGGGAAACTAGCGGGAGAGGGGAGGGGGAGACCCAGTACTTC